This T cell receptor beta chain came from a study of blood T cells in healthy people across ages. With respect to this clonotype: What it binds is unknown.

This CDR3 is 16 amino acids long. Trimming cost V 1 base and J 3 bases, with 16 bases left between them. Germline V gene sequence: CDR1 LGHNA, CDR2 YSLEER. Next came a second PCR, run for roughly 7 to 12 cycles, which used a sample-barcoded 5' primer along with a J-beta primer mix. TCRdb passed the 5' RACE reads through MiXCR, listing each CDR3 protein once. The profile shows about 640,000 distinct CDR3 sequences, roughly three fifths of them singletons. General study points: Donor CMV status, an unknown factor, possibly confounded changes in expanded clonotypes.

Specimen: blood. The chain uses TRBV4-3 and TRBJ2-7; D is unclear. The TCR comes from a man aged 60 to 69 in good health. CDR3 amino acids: CASSQGHTGTNYEQYF. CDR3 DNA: TGCGCCAGCAGCCAAGGTCACACGGGTACCAACTACGAGCAGTACTTC.